Shown below are 24 T cell receptor beta chains from a single sample sequenced in a study of blood T cell repertoires in COVID-19. Generated by immunoSEQ multiplex PCR, the TCRdb table keeps only in-frame clones and is missing some. The profile covers a few hundred thousand clones, with roughly 86% appearing a single time and less than 9.5% taken by the ten largest. The source material was PBMCs or T cells enriched from blood (not recorded which). These TCRs come from a young woman who had recovered from COVID-19.

V usage is TRBV28 and J usage is TRBJ2-2, with 8 bases lining up with TRBD2. Germline CDR1 and CDR2: MDHEN and SYDVKM. This CDR3 is built from 18 residues. V was pared by 4 bases and J by 0 bases, with 10 bases of the junction left unmatched. This chain's CDR3 is CASSSPLAAMTNTGELFF. CDR3 sequence (DNA): TGTGCCAGCAGTTCCCCACTAGCGGCCATGACGAACACCGGGGAGCTGTTTTTT.

A single count supports this clone. The chain employs TRBV4-2 and TRBJ2-1, with D perhaps TRBD2 (5 bases). From germline, CDR1 is LGHNA and CDR2 YNFKEQ. V lost 2 bases and J 6 bases, leaving 11 bases between the germline ends. The CDR3 spans 14 residues. The CDR3 DNA reads TGTGCCAGCAGCCAATCGCCCGGGGTCAATGAGCAGTTCTTC. Protein product: CASSQSPGVNEQFF.

V usage is TRBV12-3 or TRBV12-4 and J usage is TRBJ1-1; possible D gene TRBD1, 5 bases. The length of the CDR3 is 13 residues. V was shortened by 6 bases and J by 1 base, with 9 bases between the two germline ends. CDR3 in amino acids: CASRLTGNTEAFF. As DNA, the CDR3 is TGTGCCAGCAGGCTTACAGGGAACACTGAAGCTTTCTTT.

V usage is TRBV9 and J usage is TRBJ2-2; a weak D match, TRBD2 (5 bases). Germline CDR1 reads SGDLS; CDR2 reads YYNGEE. The CDR3 has 15 amino acids. The V end was cut by 0 bases, the J end by 7 bases, with 13 bases between. For the CDR3, the DNA is TGTGCCAGCAGCGTAGCCGGGGTCCTGGGCGGGGAGCTGTTTTTT. It translates to CASSVAGVLGGELFF.

This clone was seen more than once but under ten times. This sequence joins TRBV19 and TRBJ2-7, with 8 bases aligning to TRBD2. The CDR3 sequence is 14 residues long. Unmatched junction bases numbered 5, after V lost 5 bases and J lost 2 bases. CDR1 is LNHDA, CDR2 SQIVND, per germline (reference sequence). Written as DNA, the CDR3 is TGTGCCAGTAGTCCGGGACTAGGTCCCTACGAGCAGTACTTC. As protein: CASSPGLGPYEQYF.

The chain couples TRBV5-1 to TRBJ1-1; 7 nucleotides agree with TRBD1. CDR1 is SGHRS and CDR2 is YFSETQ in the germline V gene. This CDR3 has 16 residues. Trimming took 4 bases from V and 0 from J; bases not matched to a gene: 9. The DNA for the CDR3 is TGCGCCAGCAGCCCCCGGACAGGAGGGATGAACACTGAAGCTTTCTTT. Its protein product is CASSPRTGGMNTEAFF.

The table lists this clone with a count of one. The gene calls are TRBV27 and TRBJ1-1, with D uncertain. Per germline, CDR1 MNHEY and CDR2 SMNVEV (reference sequence). With 3 bases removed from V and 3 bases from J, the gap between germline ends came to 8 bases. This CDR3 region has 13 residues. CDR3 protein: CASSLSMYTEAFF. As DNA, the CDR3 is TGTGCCAGCAGTTTGTCTATGTACACTGAAGCTTTCTTT.

This clone was seen just once. The V gene is TRBV19, the J gene TRBJ1-1; D is undetermined. CDR3 length: 12 amino acids. Trimming took off 5 bases at V and 3 bases at J, with 7 bases between the two ends. Germline V gene sequence: CDR1 LNHDA, CDR2 SQIVND (reference sequence). The DNA of the CDR3 is TGTGCCAGTAGTCCCCCGGACACTGAAGCTTTCTTT. This sequence encodes CASSPPDTEAFF.

The V and J genes are TRBV12-3 or TRBV12-4 and TRBJ2-7, with D perhaps matching TRBD2 (5 bases). CDR3 length: 13 residues. The V and J ends lost 5 bases and 4 bases respectively, with 12 bases between them. The CDR3 bases are TGTGCCAGCAGTCAGAACCGGGGTTACGAGCAGTACTTC. Amino acid sequence: CASSQNRGYEQYF.

The chain has TRBV7-9 and TRBJ2-5; 12 positions match TRBD2. The CDR3 consists of 16 residues. CDR1 is SEHNR and CDR2 is FQNEAQ in the germline V gene (reference sequence). V shed 3 bases and J 1 base; nucleotides not matched to a gene: 3. CDR3 region: CASSLSSGRAQETQYF. As DNA, the CDR3 is TGTGCCAGCAGCTTGTCTAGCGGGAGGGCCCAAGAGACCCAGTACTTC. The variable domain in full, completed from reference TRBV7-9 and TRBJ2-5, reads DTGVSQNPRHKITKRGQNVTFRCDPISEHNRLYWYRQTLGQGPEFLTYFQNEAQLEKSRLLSDRFSAERPKGSFSTLEIQRTEQGDSAMYLCASSLSSGRAQETQYFGPGTRLLVL.

This clone has only one observation. The V call is TRBV12-5, the J call TRBJ1-1; TRBD1 might be the D (6 bases). The CDR3 has 17 residues. V was shortened by 0 bases and J by 1 base, with 15 bases between the two germline ends. CDR1 and CDR2 (germline): LGHNT, FRNRAP. The CDR3 reads CASGLVRVRGSNTEAFF. The CDR3 DNA follows: TGTGCTAGTGGTTTGGTACGTGTCAGGGGCTCGAACACTGAAGCTTTCTTT.

This clone was observed a few times. The chain carries TRBV11-2 and TRBJ1-6; 11 nucleotides align to TRBD1. CDR3 length: 15 amino acids. Germline V gives CDR1 SGHAT, CDR2 FQNNGV. V shed 4 bases and J 8 bases; nucleotides not matched to a gene: 4. In nucleotides, the CDR3 is TGTGCCAGCAGCTCTGGACAGGGGGCATATTCACCCCTCCACTTT. Translation: CASSSGQGAYSPLHF.

The chain employs TRBV27 and TRBJ2-7; 7 positions agree with TRBD1. Trimming took 5 bases from V and 1 from J; bases not matched to a gene: 5. The CDR3 consists of 14 residues. Germline CDR1 reads MNHEY; CDR2 reads SMNVEV (reference sequence). CDR3 sequence reads: CASSLQGISYEQYF. CDR3 coding DNA: TGTGCCAGCAGTCTACAGGGGATTTCCTACGAGCAGTACTTC.

This clone showed up just a few times. The V gene is TRBV13, the J gene TRBJ2-7, with 7 bases matching TRBD1. The V and J ends lost 4 bases and 2 bases, in that order; junction bases with no gene match: 8. The germline CDR1 and CDR2 sequences are PRHDT and FYEKMQ (reference sequence). The CDR3 length is 15 residues. Written as DNA, the CDR3 is TGTGCCAGCAGCTACCCGACAGGGTCTACCTACGAGCAGTACTTC. The encoded protein is CASSYPTGSTYEQYF.

This clone showed up just a few times. CDR3 DNA sequence: TGTGCCAGCTCACCAGGTTCAGGGAACACTGAAGCTTTCTTT. Translating gives CASSPGSGNTEAFF. The rearrangement links TRBV18 to TRBJ1-1; D unclear. The CDR3 covers 14 residues. Germline lookup yields CDR1 KGHSH and CDR2 LQKENI. Trimming cost V 2 bases and J 1 base, with 8 bases left between them.

The chain uses TRBV5-4 and TRBJ1-6, with TRBD1 identical over 9 bases. Germline loops: CDR1 SGHNT, CDR2 YYREEE (reference sequence). The length of the CDR3 is 16 residues. V dropped 4 bases and J dropped 6; count of bases not matched to a gene: 8. Here the CDR3 reads CASSQRLTGGNSPLHF. The CDR3 DNA reads TGTGCCAGCAGCCAACGACTGACAGGGGGTAATTCACCCCTCCACTTT.

This chain joins TRBV12-5 and TRBJ2-2; D call uncertain. Trimming left V 2 bases short and J 0 bases short, with 19 bases between. The CDR3 covers 19 residues. Germline loops: CDR1 LGHNT, CDR2 FRNRAP. The chain's CDR3 is CASGLPFTPAVANTGELFF. DNA of the CDR3: TGTGCTAGTGGTTTGCCATTTACCCCGGCGGTCGCGAACACCGGGGAGCTGTTTTTT.

CDR3 sequence (DNA): TGTGCCAGTAGGAGAGTTGGTATAGACACTGAAGCTTTCTTT. This sequence encodes CASRRVGIDTEAFF. The chain carries TRBV19 and TRBJ1-1; unclear D gene. CDR3 size: 14 residues. Trimming removed 6 bases at V and 3 bases at J, with 14 bases between. Germline V gives CDR1 LNHDA, CDR2 SQIVND (reference sequence).

The chain joins TRBV19 to TRBJ2-2, with D perhaps TRBD2 (5 bases). This CDR3 is 15 amino acids long. CDR1 is LNHDA, CDR2 SQIVND, per germline (reference sequence). The V and J ends lost 4 bases and 3 bases respectively, with 12 bases between them. CDR3 nucleotides: TGTGCCAGTAGTACAAGCGGTTCGGACACCGGGGAGCTGTTTTTT. Encoded protein: CASSTSGSDTGELFF.

This clone has a handful of counts. This chain uses TRBV4-1 with TRBJ2-7; D uncertain. Germline lookup yields CDR1 MGHRA and CDR2 YSYEKL. The ends were cut back, 1 base at V and 6 bases at J, with 10 bases in the middle. This CDR3 region has 13 residues. The CDR3 sequence is CASSQGLVGEQYF. CDR3 DNA sequence: TGCGCCAGCAGCCAAGGGCTAGTCGGCGAGCAGTACTTC.

The rearrangement uses TRBV28 and TRBJ2-5, with 9 bases lining up with TRBD2. Unmatched junction bases numbered 10, after V lost 3 bases and J lost 5 bases. This CDR3 has 16 amino acids. In germline, CDR1 is MDHEN, CDR2 SYDVKM. The CDR3 DNA reads as TGTGCCAGCAGTTTCGGGCTAGCGGGGACTCAGGAGACCCAGTACTTC. Amino acids: CASSFGLAGTQETQYF.

The chain links TRBV27 to TRBJ1-2; D ambiguous. Germline assignment: CDR1 MNHEY and CDR2 SMNVEV (reference sequence). The germline V and J ends were trimmed by 5 bases and 4 bases, with 11 bases remaining between them. The CDR3 covers 13 residues. CDR3 sequence (DNA): TGTGCCAGCAGTCCGGGAAACAGCTATGGCTACACCTTC. Translating it yields CASSPGNSYGYTF.

The chain has TRBV28 and TRBJ2-1; 10 bases match TRBD2. With 2 bases clipped from V and 5 bases from J, the junction kept 0 bases outside the gene matches. Germline assignment: CDR1 MDHEN and CDR2 SYDVKM. This CDR3 comprises 14 residues. The CDR3 reads CASSLLAGDNEQFF. The CDR3 coding sequence is TGTGCCAGCAGTTTACTAGCGGGAGACAATGAGCAGTTCTTC.

The chain employs TRBV18 and TRBJ1-2; weak D call: TRBD1 (6 bases). The V end lost 5 bases, the J end lost 8 bases, and 18 bases lay between the germline ends. Germline-derived CDR1 and CDR2 are KGHSH and LQKENI. The CDR3 consists of 14 residues. CDR3 protein: CASSASTGSRGYTF. In DNA form, the CDR3 reads TGTGCCAGCTCAGCCTCGACAGGCTCCAGGGGCTACACCTTC. The full variable domain, in which reference TRBV18 and TRBJ1-2 provide the parts outside the CDR3, is NAGVMQNPRHLVRRRGQEARLRCSPMKGHSHVYWYRQLPEEGLKFMVYLQKENIIDESGMPKERFSAEFPKEGPSILRIQQVVRGDSAAYFCASSASTGSRGYTFGSGTRLTVV.